This is a list of T cell receptor beta chains from one sample in a study of blood T cell repertoires in COVID-19. Generated by immunoSEQ multiplex PCR, the TCRdb table keeps only in-frame clones and is missing some. The table has over 200,000 clones, roughly 90% seen once. Source material: peripheral blood. The receptor set was obtained from a woman between 35 and 50 years old with acute or convalescent COVID-19. Both conserved end residues are part of each CDR3. The D gene is left open where the match is weak. Rows may omit the clone size; those that give it use once, few, many or a size class.

d_call j_call clone_size v_call cdr3_aa cdr3_nt
TRBD1 TRBJ1-2 . TRBV23-1 CASSRPSRDRDARSSGDKYGYTF TGCGCCAGCAGCCGTCCTTCGAGGGACAGGGACGCACGTTCCTCAGGAGACAAATATGGCTACACCTTC
TRBD2 TRBJ2-1 few TRBV9 CASSVLQGLAGGVQFF TGTGCCAGCAGCGTTCTTCAGGGACTAGCGGGGGGAGTGCAGTTCTTC
TRBD1 TRBJ1-6 many TRBV18 CASSTDPPGQFNSPLHF TGTGCCAGCTCAACGGATCCACCGGGACAGTTTAATTCACCCCTCCACTTT
. TRBJ1-6 . TRBV3-1/TRBV3-2 CASSVWRQRDNSPLHF TGTGCCAGCAGCGTATGGAGACAGCGAGATAATTCACCCCTCCACTTT
. TRBJ1-5 . TRBV2 CASRGYSNQPQHF TGTGCCAGCAGGGGCTATAGCAATCAGCCCCAGCATTTT
. TRBJ1-1 . TRBV6-2/TRBV6-3 CASSYRTMNTEAFF TGTGCCAGCAGTTACCGGACAATGAACACTGAAGCTTTCTTT
TRBD1 TRBJ1-2 . TRBV5-1 CASSLRRQGADGYTF TGCGCCAGCAGCTTGCGGAGACAGGGGGCAGATGGCTACACCTTC
. TRBJ2-6 . TRBV5-8 CASSPGFAGANVLTF TGTGCCAGCAGTCCAGGGTTCGCTGGGGCCAACGTCCTGACTTTC
TRBD2 TRBJ2-1 once TRBV3-1/TRBV3-2 CASSHLAGSSYNEQFF TGTGCCAGCAGCCACCTAGCGGGGAGCTCCTACAATGAGCAGTTCTTC
TRBD1 TRBJ1-5 . TRBV10-3 CATRTGKSNQPQHF TGTGCCACCCGGACAGGGAAGAGCAATCAGCCCCAGCATTTT
TRBD2 TRBJ2-3 . TRBV7-9 CASSPRGGEGTDTQYF TGTGCCAGCAGCCCACGGGGGGGAGAAGGCACAGATACGCAGTATTTT
. TRBJ2-1 . TRBV27 CASSLDYSRPHNEQFF TGTGCCAGCAGTTTGGACTACAGTCGGCCCCACAATGAGCAGTTCTTC
TRBD1 TRBJ2-3 once TRBV7-6 CASSLSLQGASTDTQYF TGTGCCAGCAGCTTATCTCTACAGGGGGCTAGCACAGATACGCAGTATTTT
TRBD1 TRBJ2-3 . TRBV19 CASTQGQGATDTQYF TGTGCCAGTACCCAGGGACAGGGGGCGACAGATACGCAGTATTTT
. TRBJ1-4 . TRBV27 CASGGGEKLFF TGTGCCAGCGGCGGGGGGGAAAAACTGTTTTTT
TRBD1 TRBJ2-1 . TRBV3-1/TRBV3-2 CASSIPGQGLISEQFF TGTGCCAGCAGCATACCGGGACAGGGCCTAATTAGTGAGCAGTTCTTC
. TRBJ1-3 . TRBV25-1 CASSSVDTIYF TGTGCCAGCAGTTCCGTAGACACCATATATTTT
TRBD1 TRBJ1-2 . TRBV4-1 CASSRAPGTEENTF TGCGCCAGCAGCCGAGCCCCCGGGACAGAGGAAAACACCTTC
. TRBJ2-2 . TRBV5-5 CASSIQSGELFF TGTGCCAGCAGCATTCAGTCCGGGGAGCTGTTTTTT
. TRBJ2-3 . TRBV11-2 CASSLAGDTDTQYF TGTGCCAGCAGCTTAGCGGGGGACACAGATACGCAGTATTTT
TRBD1 TRBJ1-5 . TRBV19 CASTNTGGYQPQHF TGTGCCAGTACAAATACAGGGGGCTACCAGCCCCAGCATTTT
. TRBJ2-2 . TRBV7-6 CASSLRGGNTGELFF TGTGCCAGCAGCTTAAGGGGAGGGAACACCGGGGAGCTGTTTTTT
TRBD1 TRBJ2-3 . TRBV7-2 CASSLGGQGTDTQYF TGTGCCAGCAGCTTAGGTGGACAGGGGACAGATACGCAGTATTTT
. TRBJ2-5 . TRBV28 CASTEFSRKETQYF TGTGCCAGCACTGAGTTTTCTCGAAAAGAGACCCAGTACTTC
. TRBJ2-1 . TRBV7-9 CASSPLVGVGNEQFF TGTGCCAGCAGCCCCCTGGTAGGGGTCGGCAATGAGCAGTTCTTC
. TRBJ2-5 . TRBV7-9 CASSSPWGPETQYF TGTGCCAGCAGCTCCCCCTGGGGCCCGGAGACCCAGTACTTC
. TRBJ2-2 . TRBV2 CASTGSNTGELFF TGTGCCAGCACGGGGTCGAACACCGGGGAGCTGTTTTTT
TRBD1 TRBJ2-3 . TRBV11-3 CASSLEGGLTDTQYF TGTGCCAGCAGCTTAGAAGGGGGCCTCACAGATACGCAGTATTTT
TRBD1 TRBJ1-2 . TRBV5-1 CASSFEGAVDGYTF TGCGCCAGCAGCTTCGAGGGGGCGGTGGATGGCTACACCTTC
. TRBJ1-1 . TRBV5-6 CASSLGPAQGRDTEAFF TGTGCCAGCAGCTTGGGGCCCGCACAGGGAAGGGACACTGAAGCTTTCTTT
TRBD2 TRBJ2-3 . TRBV6-1 CASSEGLAIDTQYF TGTGCCAGCAGTGAAGGACTAGCAATCGATACGCAGTATTTT
. TRBJ1-5 . TRBV6-4 CASSAQTNQPQHF TGTGCCAGCAGTGCACAGACGAATCAGCCCCAGCATTTT
TRBD1 TRBJ1-2 . TRBV5-1 CASSPKGTVNYGYTF TGCGCCAGCAGCCCCAAGGGGACAGTTAACTATGGCTACACCTTC
. TRBJ1-4 . TRBV4-1 CASSQTVGVSINEKLFF TGCGCCAGCAGCCAAACTGTCGGGGTCTCGATCAATGAAAAACTGTTTTTT
. TRBJ1-2 . TRBV7-2 CASSLDQGIGPYGYTF TGTGCCAGCAGCTTAGATCAAGGTATTGGGCCATATGGCTACACCTTC
. TRBJ2-3 . TRBV2 CASSRAGAADTQYF TGTGCCAGCAGTCGTGCAGGGGCCGCAGATACGCAGTATTTT
. TRBJ1-1 . TRBV11-1 CASSSTSGGNTEAFF TGTGCCAGCAGTTCAACCTCCGGGGGGAACACTGAAGCTTTCTTT
TRBD2 TRBJ2-3 . TRBV3-1/TRBV3-2 CASSLTSGVGDTQYF TGTGCCAGCAGCCTGACTAGCGGGGTAGGTGATACGCAGTATTTT
. TRBJ1-1 . TRBV12-3/TRBV12-4 CASSSDRNTEAFF TGTGCCAGCAGTAGTGACAGAAACACTGAAGCTTTCTTT
. TRBJ2-2 . TRBV9 CASKEKGHTGELFF TGTGCCAGCAAAGAGAAGGGGCATACCGGGGAGCTGTTTTTT
. TRBJ1-3 . TRBV12-3/TRBV12-4 CASSLRGGNTIYF TGTGCCAGCAGTTTAAGAGGGGGAAACACCATATATTTT
. TRBJ1-1 . TRBV4-1 CASSQERSGTEAFF TGCGCCAGCAGCCAAGAAAGATCGGGGACTGAAGCTTTCTTT
. TRBJ1-5 . TRBV15 CATLPGGKGNQPQHF TGTGCCACCCTCCCGGGGGGTAAAGGCAATCAGCCCCAGCATTTT
. TRBJ1-2 . TRBV9 CASSGYQGSTYGYTF TGTGCCAGCAGCGGTTACCAGGGCTCCACCTATGGCTACACCTTC
. TRBJ1-3 . TRBV9 CASSVGVNRPGNTIYF TGTGCCAGCAGCGTAGGAGTGAACAGGCCTGGAAACACCATATATTTT
. TRBJ1-5 . TRBV6-5 CASRTQPYSNQPQHF TGTGCCAGCAGGACACAGCCTTATAGCAATCAGCCCCAGCATTTT
. TRBJ2-1 . TRBV6-5 CASLSRAGSYNEQFF TGTGCCAGCCTTAGCCGTGCGGGGTCGTACAATGAGCAGTTCTTC